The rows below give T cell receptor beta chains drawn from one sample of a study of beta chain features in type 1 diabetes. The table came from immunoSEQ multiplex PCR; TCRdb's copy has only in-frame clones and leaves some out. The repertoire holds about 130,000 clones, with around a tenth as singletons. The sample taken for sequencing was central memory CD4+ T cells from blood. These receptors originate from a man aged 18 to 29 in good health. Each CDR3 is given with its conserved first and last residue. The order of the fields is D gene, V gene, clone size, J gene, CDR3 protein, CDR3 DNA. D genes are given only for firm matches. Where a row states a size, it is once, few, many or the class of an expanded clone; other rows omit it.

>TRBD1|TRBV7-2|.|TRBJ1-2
CASSSRTGGLFGYTF
TGTGCCAGCAGCTCGAGGACAGGGGGTTTATTTGGCTACACCTTC
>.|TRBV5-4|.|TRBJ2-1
CASSLETRIYNEQFF
TGTGCCAGCAGCTTGGAGACCAGGATTTACAATGAGCAGTTCTTC
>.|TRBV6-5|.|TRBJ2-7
CASSSTRGLYEQYF
TGTGCCAGCAGCTCGACAAGGGGATTGTACGAGCAGTACTTC
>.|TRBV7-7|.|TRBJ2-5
CASSSSGRAETQYF
TGTGCCAGCAGCTCATCTGGCAGGGCAGAGACCCAGTACTTC
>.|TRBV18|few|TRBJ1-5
CASSLLRGSDQPQHF
TGTGCCAGCTCACTGCTACGGGGTTCGGATCAGCCCCAGCATTTT
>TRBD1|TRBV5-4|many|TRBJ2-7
CASSPGQGAYEQYF
TGTGCCAGCAGCCCCGGACAGGGTGCCTACGAGCAGTACTTC
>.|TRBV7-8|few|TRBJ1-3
CASSLMRPDSGNTIYF
TGTGCCAGCAGCTTGATGCGGCCCGATTCTGGAAACACCATATATTTT
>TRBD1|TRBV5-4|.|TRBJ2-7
CASSLAPGTGSYEQYF
TGTGCCAGCAGCTTGGCCCCCGGGACAGGCTCCTACGAGCAGTACTTC
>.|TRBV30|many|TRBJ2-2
CAWSLEYGELFF
TGTGCCTGGAGTTTGGAGTACGGGGAGCTGTTTTTT
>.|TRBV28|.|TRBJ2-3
CASSLWGRGDTDTQYF
TGTGCCAGCAGTTTATGGGGTCGCGGGGATACAGATACGCAGTATTTT
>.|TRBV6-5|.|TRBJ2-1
CASSLQGKLYNEQFF
TGTGCCAGCAGCCTACAGGGAAAACTTTACAATGAGCAGTTCTTC
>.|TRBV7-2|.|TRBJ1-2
CASSPQANYGYTF
TGTGCCAGCAGCCCACAGGCTAACTATGGCTACACCTTC
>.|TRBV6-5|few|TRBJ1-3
CASSRTGAGNTIYF
TGTGCCAGCAGCCGAACGGGGGCTGGAAACACCATATATTTT
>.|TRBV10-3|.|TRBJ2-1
CAIRGDLGSYNEQFF
TGTGCCATCAGGGGAGACCTAGGCTCCTACAATGAGCAGTTCTTC
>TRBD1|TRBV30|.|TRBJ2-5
CAWEQGAGETQYF
TGTGCCTGGGAACAGGGGGCGGGAGAGACCCAGTACTTC
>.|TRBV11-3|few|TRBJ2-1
CASSSQDSFYEQFF
TGTGCCAGCAGCTCCCAGGACAGTTTCTATGAGCAGTTCTTC
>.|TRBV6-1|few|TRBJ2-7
CASSVRQATYEQYF
TGTGCCAGCAGTGTCCGACAGGCCACCTACGAGCAGTACTTC
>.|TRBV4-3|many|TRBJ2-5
CASSQDLSPGGAETQYF
TGCGCCAGCAGCCAAGATCTCTCTCCTGGGGGGGCAGAGACCCAGTACTTC
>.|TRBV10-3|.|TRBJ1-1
CAIRWGQGTEAFF
TGTGCCATCAGGTGGGGGCAGGGCACTGAAGCTTTCTTT
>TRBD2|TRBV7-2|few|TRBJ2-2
CASSMTSGVTGELFF
TGTGCCAGCAGCATGACTAGCGGGGTGACCGGGGAGCTGTTTTTT
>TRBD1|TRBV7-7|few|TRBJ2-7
CASSLAQGDEQYF
TGTGCCAGCAGCTTAGCACAGGGGGACGAGCAGTACTTC
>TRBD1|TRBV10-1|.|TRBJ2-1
CASSATGSYNEQFF
TGCGCCAGCAGTGCGACAGGGTCCTACAATGAGCAGTTCTTC
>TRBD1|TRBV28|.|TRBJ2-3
CASSSYLGTGGRDTQYF
TGTGCCAGCAGTTCTTACCTCGGGACAGGGGGCAGAGATACGCAGTATTTT
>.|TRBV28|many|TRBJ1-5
CASSTGISQPQHF
TGTGCCAGCAGTACAGGGATTAGTCAGCCCCAGCATTTT
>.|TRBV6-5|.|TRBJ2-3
CASRTHLARDTQYF
TGTGCCAGCAGAACGCACCTAGCCCGGGATACGCAGTATTTT
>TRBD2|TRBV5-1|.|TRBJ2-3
CASSLAGGVSTDTQYF
TGCGCCAGCAGCTTGGCGGGGGGGGTTAGCACAGATACGCAGTATTTT
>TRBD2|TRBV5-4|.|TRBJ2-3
CASSLETSGLDTQYF
TGTGCCAGCAGCTTGGAAACTAGCGGGTTGGATACGCAGTATTTT
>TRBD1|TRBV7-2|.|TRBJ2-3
CASSLGQGVTDTQYF
TGTGCCAGCAGCTTAGGACAGGGGGTTACAGATACGCAGTATTTT
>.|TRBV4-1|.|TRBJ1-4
CASSQDRQLNEKLFF
TGCGCCAGCAGCCAAGATCGACAGCTTAATGAAAAACTGTTTTTT
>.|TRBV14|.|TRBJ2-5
CASSRPGLLSETQYF
TGTGCCAGCAGCCGACCTGGACTATTATCCGAGACCCAGTACTTC
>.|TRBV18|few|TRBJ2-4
CASSPGKGADIQYF
TGTGCCAGCTCACCAGGTAAAGGAGCAGACATTCAGTACTTC
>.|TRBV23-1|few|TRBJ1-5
CASSQLVAGPHQPQHF
TGCGCCAGCAGTCAATTAGTTGCAGGGCCCCATCAGCCCCAGCATTTT
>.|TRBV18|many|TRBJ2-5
CASSPRRVETQYF
TGTGCCAGCTCACCACGGAGGGTAGAGACCCAGTACTTC
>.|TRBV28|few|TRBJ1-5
CASGPGDGNQPQHF
TGTGCCAGCGGGCCAGGGGACGGCAATCAGCCCCAGCATTTT
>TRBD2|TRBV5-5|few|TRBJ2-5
CASSSSGTSGKETQYF
TGTGCCAGCAGCTCCTCCGGGACTAGCGGGAAAGAGACCCAGTACTTC
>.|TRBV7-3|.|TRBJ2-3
CASSLNARSTDTQYF
TGTGCCAGCAGCTTAAACGCGAGAAGCACAGATACGCAGTATTTT
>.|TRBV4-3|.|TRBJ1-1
CASSRTNQDKVKAFF
TGCGCCAGCAGCCGAACGAACCAGGACAAAGTAAAAGCTTTCTTT